This T cell receptor (beta chain) was captured by sequencing in a study of shared clonotypes between healthy human individuals. Repertoires were generated with immunoSEQ multiplex PCR, while TCRdb's copy carries only in-frame clones and drops some. The sample has about 1.4 million clones; approximately 97% are singletons. A word on this clone: The antigen remains undetermined.

Trimming took 5 bases from V and 12 from J; bases not matched to a gene: 13. Germline loops: CDR1 MRHNA, CDR2 SNTAGT. The CDR3 is 15 residues long. Findings and limits, study-wide: Naive CD4 clonotype sharing across several donors was roughly 5%.

Input material: naive CD4+ T cells sorted from blood. Subset here: CD45RA+ positively selected. This sequence originates from a man in his thirties or forties in good health. This sequence joins TRBV6-4 and TRBJ2-1, with TRBD2 matching over 10 bases. CDR3 sequence: CASSQGPSGSWLQFF. As DNA, the CDR3 is TGTGCCAGCAGTCAGGGGCCTAGCGGGAGTTGGCTGCAGTTCTTC.